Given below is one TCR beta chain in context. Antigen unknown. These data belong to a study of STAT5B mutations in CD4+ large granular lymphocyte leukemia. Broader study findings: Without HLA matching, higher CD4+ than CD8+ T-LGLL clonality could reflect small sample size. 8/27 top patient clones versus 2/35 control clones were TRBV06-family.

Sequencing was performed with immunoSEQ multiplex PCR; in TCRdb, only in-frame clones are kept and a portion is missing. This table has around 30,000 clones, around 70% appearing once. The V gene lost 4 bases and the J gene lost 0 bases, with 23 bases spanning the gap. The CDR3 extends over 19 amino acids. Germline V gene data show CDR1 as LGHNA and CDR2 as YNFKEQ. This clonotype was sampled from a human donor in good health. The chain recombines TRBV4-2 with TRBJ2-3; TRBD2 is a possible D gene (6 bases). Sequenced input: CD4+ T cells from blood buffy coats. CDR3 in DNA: TGTGCCAGCAGCCCGGAAAGTGGCCCTACCGGGACTAGCACAGATACGCAGTATTTT. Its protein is CASSPESGPTGTSTDTQYF.